This T cell receptor (beta chain) appears in the sequencing data of a study of OX40 agonist ivuxolimab in advanced cancers. Study-level information: Patients were infused with ivuxolimab every 2 weeks at 0.01 to 10 mg/kg. Patients enrolled in dose escalation were diagnosed with hepatocellular carcinoma, melanoma, renal cell or head and neck cancer. Aged roughly 23 to 90 with a mean of roughly 65 years, they were approximately 80% male.

Study outcomes and limitations: CD8+ T cells averaged more expanded clones than CD4+.

V was pared by 5 bases and J by 6 bases, with 9 bases of the junction left unmatched. Germline loops: CDR1 SEHNR, CDR2 FQNEAQ (reference sequence). The CDR3 is 15 amino acids. Sequenced by immunoSEQ multiplex PCR; TCRdb stores in-frame clones only, minus some. This repertoire shows 65,000 to 75,000 clones, about 88% found once; its top ten account for 2% to 2.5%. As to this clone: Its specificity is unknown.

V usage is TRBV7-9 and J usage is TRBJ2-1, with 8 bases aligning to TRBD1. This clonotype was sampled from an adult with an advanced solid tumor such as melanoma, head and neck, liver or kidney cancer. Sequencing used CD4+ or CD8+ T cells sorted from blood, obtained in a trial of the OX40 agonist ivuxolimab. CDR3: CASSPSGQAANEQFF. CDR3 nucleotide sequence: TGTGCCAGCAGCCCATCGGGACAGGCCGCCAATGAGCAGTTCTTC.